The sequence of this TCR beta chain was determined in a study of vaccination and CD4 T cells after COVID-19. Study in general: Convalescent individuals exhibited SARS-CoV-2 positivity on nasal swab PCR, with fewer than ten mild and one severe presentation. Drawing of post-COVID samples took place a median about 94 days after diagnosis (range 35 to 161).

Sequencing of DNA taken from cultured CD4+ T cells relied on the Oncomine TCR Beta short-read assay. TCRdb recomputed calls from the PCR reads with MiXCR, one row per CDR3 protein. The table lists about 15,000 distinct CDR3 sequences, 45% to 65% of them singletons, with 12% in the top ten. As for treatment: roughly 10-day PBMC culture with coronavirus spike peptide pools or control peptides (ViraFEST assay). After being plated at over 1.5 million per well, PBMCs were cultured with 9.5 to 10 IU/ml IL-2 and 10 ug/ml peptide pools. Having spent 10 to 11 days in culture, CD4+ T cells were then isolated by negative selection. CDR1 is SEHNR and CDR2 is FQNEAQ in the germline V gene (reference sequence). The CDR3 totals 14 residues. The V gene lost 0 bases and the J gene lost 1 base, with 5 bases spanning the gap. To note about this clonotype: Its antigen remains unidentified.

The V gene is TRBV7-9, the J gene TRBJ2-3, with D unresolved. This clonotype was sampled from a human donor who had recovered from COVID-19. The sequenced sample was CD4+ T cells from blood, cultured in vitro. DNA of the CDR3: TGTGCCAGCAGCTTAGCTGGGGGCACAGATACGCAGTATTTT. Its protein is CASSLAGGTDTQYF.